This T cell receptor beta chain was sequenced during a study of CD8+ T cells in alopecia areata (dated by TCRdb to 2016 to 2019). Regarding the study in general: Treated patients were enrolled in an open-label pilot trial of oral tofacitinib at 5 to 10 mg twice daily for moderate-to-severe alopecia areata. Tofacitinib-treated patients had biopsies at baseline and at 4 and 24 weeks of treatment, with a later scalp biopsy in several patients. For the treated patients, the SALT score, which quantifies what percentage of scalp surface area is affected, served as the measure of disease severity. Clonality in the scalp was compared among normal scalp (n=4), patchy alopecia areata scalp (n=8), and alopecia totalis/universalis scalp (n=8). Scalp tissue and sorted CD4+ and CD8+ peripheral blood T cells from patchy and totalis/universalis alopecia areata patients and from healthy controls were covered by human TCRbeta sequencing. In both human patients and the C3H/HeJ mouse model, the study applied high-throughput TCRbeta sequencing to look at T cell clonal expansion in alopecia areata. RNA was obtained with the PAXgene miRNA kit for fixed scalp, the miRNeasy kit for PBMCs, and the RNeasy kit for mouse skin. immunoSEQ multiplex PCR using 35 Vbeta forward primers and 13 Jbeta reverse primers was used to amplify TCRbeta CDR3 regions. Patients received tofacitinib for 6 to 18 months and were then followed off drug for 6 months to check for delayed response and recurrence. Results the study describes overall, beyond this receptor: Because the treated cohort was small and included a single nonresponder, larger studies are needed to assess links between baseline CD8+ expansion and response. During tofacitinib treatment, many expanded lesional clones stuck around in both scalp and blood, and this persistence may partly explain why relapse happens after treatment is stopped. Compared with normal scalp, lesional scalp, particularly in alopecia totalis/universalis, had higher clonality and more expanded CD8+ clones, which suggests antigenic drive. Scalp clonality and the number of expanded CD8+ clones among the top 100 scalp clones were significantly decreased by tofacitinib. Unlike mouse skin, where gammadelta T cells dominate, normal human skin contains resident alphabeta T cells that get sequenced too, which complicates analysis of the scalp TCR repertoire. Compared with mice, TCR sequences shared between patients were less clear, possibly partly because of HLA diversity across the patient population.

With respect to this clone: This clone's antigen is unknown. No quality values exist for individual bases; no much larger clone is one base distant. Other DNA sequences in this sample translate to the same CDR3.

The sample's time point label, in plain terms: 20 to 30 weeks on oral tofacitinib. The treatment or condition label, read with the paper, signifies: oral pan-JAK inhibitor, 5-10 mg twice daily. Lesional scalp punch biopsies and peripheral blood were collected from alopecia areata patients. After PBMCs were isolated by density centrifugation and stained for CD3, CD4 and CD8, a FACSAria was used to sort CD4+ and CD8+ T cells. Library preparation was by the immunoSEQ multiplex PCR assay. RNA was extracted from all samples and reverse transcribed into cDNA as template for TCR sequencing. First-strand cDNA was synthesized using SuperScript III with a 2:1 mix of oligo-dT and random hexamers. A synthetic immune receptor repertoire was used to assess amplification bias, and residual bias was removed computationally. On the authors' methods: After raw reads were preprocessed to remove errors, the CDR3 was defined following IMGT conventions as running from the conserved cysteine to phenylalanine. Clonality was computed by normalizing Shannon entropy by log2 of the number of productive unique TCRs and subtracting the result from 1. CD4 or CD8 identity of scalp clones was inferred by cross-referencing scalp TCRbeta sequences with sorted blood CD4 and CD8 repertoires. TCRdb re-hosts the immuneACCESS table, in-frame sequences only. Its copies lack some clones; in the studies checked, an unresolved V gene accounts for under half of them, and the cause for the rest is not known. The V and J calls and clone size come from that table; D and trimming were worked out from the DNA. The table for this sample lists 170,000 or so clones; about 60% of them were counted only once. Together, the top ten hold around 12% of the sample.

Via the germline V gene, CDR1 is SGHDN and CDR2 FVKESK. Trimming removed 2 bases from V and 4 bases from J, leaving 2 bases between the germline ends. Taken from cysteine to phenylalanine, the CDR3 has 11 residues. Only the CDR3 region is kept as DNA, spanning 33 bases read in frame from base 1. The TCR sequence derives from a human donor with alopecia areata. Source: CD8+ T cells sorted from blood, taken at week 24, from a patient treated with tofacitinib. Rearrangement joined TRBV14 to TRBJ2-5; no confident D gene assignment can be made. CDR3 loop: CASSQRETQYF. In nucleotide form, the sequence is TGTGCCAGCAGCCAACGAGAGACCCAGTACTTC.